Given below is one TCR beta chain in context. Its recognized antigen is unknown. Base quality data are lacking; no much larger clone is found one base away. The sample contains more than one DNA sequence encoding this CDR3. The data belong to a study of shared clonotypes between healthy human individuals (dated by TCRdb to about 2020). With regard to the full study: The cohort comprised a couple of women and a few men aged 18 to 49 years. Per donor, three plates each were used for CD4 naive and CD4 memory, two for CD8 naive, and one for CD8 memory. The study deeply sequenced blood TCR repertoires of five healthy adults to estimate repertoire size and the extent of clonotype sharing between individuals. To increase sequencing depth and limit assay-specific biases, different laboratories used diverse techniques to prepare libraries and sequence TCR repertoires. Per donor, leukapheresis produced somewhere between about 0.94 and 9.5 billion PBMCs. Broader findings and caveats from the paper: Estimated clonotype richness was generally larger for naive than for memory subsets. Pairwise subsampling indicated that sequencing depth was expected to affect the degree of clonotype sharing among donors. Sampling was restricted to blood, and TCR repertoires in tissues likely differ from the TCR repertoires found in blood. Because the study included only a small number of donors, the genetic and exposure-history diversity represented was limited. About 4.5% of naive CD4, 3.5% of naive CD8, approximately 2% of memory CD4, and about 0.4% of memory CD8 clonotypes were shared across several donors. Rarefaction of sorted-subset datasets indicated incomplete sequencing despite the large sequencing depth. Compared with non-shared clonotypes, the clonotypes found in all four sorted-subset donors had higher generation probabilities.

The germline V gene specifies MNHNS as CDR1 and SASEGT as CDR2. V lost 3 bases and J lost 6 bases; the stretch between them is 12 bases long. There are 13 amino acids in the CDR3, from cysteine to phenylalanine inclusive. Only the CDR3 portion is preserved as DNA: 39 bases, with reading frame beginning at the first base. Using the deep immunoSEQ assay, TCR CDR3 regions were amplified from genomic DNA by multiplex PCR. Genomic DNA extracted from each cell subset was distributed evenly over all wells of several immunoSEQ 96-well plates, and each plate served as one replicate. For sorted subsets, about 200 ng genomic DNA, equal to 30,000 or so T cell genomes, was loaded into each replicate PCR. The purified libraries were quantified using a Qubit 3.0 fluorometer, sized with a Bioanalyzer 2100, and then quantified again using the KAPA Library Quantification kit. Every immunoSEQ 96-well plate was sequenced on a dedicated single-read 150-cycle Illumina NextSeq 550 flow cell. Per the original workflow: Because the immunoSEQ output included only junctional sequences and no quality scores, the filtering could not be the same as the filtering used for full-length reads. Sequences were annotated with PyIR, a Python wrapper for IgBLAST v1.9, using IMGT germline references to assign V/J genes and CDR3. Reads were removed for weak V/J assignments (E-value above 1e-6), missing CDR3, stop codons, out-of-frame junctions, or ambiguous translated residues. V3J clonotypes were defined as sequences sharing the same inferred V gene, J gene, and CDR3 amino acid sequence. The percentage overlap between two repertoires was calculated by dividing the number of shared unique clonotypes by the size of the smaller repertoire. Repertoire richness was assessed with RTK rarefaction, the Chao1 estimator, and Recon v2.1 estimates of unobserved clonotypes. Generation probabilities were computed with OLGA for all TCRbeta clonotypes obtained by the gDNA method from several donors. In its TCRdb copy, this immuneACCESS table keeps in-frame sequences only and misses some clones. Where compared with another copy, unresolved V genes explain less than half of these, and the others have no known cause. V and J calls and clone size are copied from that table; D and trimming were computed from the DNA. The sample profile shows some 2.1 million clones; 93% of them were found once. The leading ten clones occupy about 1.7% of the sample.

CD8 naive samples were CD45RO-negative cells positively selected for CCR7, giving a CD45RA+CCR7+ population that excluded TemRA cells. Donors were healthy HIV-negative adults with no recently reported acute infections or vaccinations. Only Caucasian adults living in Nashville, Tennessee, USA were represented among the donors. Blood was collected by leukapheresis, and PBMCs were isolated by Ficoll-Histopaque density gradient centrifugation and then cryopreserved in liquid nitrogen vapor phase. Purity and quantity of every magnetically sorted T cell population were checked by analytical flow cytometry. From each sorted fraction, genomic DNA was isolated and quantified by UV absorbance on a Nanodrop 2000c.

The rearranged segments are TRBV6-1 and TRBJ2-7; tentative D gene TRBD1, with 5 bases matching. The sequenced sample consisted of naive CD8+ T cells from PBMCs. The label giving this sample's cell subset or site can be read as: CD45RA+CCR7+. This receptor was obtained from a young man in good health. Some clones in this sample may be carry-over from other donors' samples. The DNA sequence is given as TGTGCCAGCAGTGAGGGCGGTAGGGGCGAGCAGTACTTC. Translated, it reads CASSEGGRGEQYF.